A single sample is the source of the 25 T cell receptor beta chains below, sequenced in a study of blood T cell repertoires in COVID-19. Here immunoSEQ multiplex PCR was the method, and the copy in TCRdb shows in-frame clones only, minus some. Of approximately 140,000 clones in the sample, more than 80% were seen once. The source material was peripheral blood. The receptors were gathered from a man between 18 and 35 years old with COVID-19, enrolled during active disease.

J is TRBJ2-1 and V is TRBV4-1; 8 nucleotides agree with TRBD2. This CDR3 is built from 15 residues. With 4 bases clipped from V and 8 bases from J, the junction kept 10 bases outside the gene matches. The germline V gene encodes CDR1 MGHRA and CDR2 YSYEKL. The chain's CDR3 is CASSRGLATSDEQFF. DNA of the CDR3: TGCGCCAGCAGCCGAGGACTAGCTACTTCCGATGAGCAGTTCTTC.

The DNA of the CDR3 is TGTGCCAGCTCCCTTCCGGGGGCTGAAGCTTTCTTT. Protein product: CASSLPGAEAFF. The J gene is TRBJ1-1, the V gene TRBV7-2; the D gene is possibly TRBD1 (5 bases). The length of the CDR3 is 12 residues. V was cut by 8 bases and J by 6 bases, with 13 bases left in between. In germline, CDR1 is SGHTA, CDR2 FQGNSA.

The gene calls are TRBV6-5 and TRBJ2-2; 10 positions match TRBD2. CDR1 and CDR2 (germline): MNHEY, SVGAGI. CDR3 length: 15 amino acids. With V trimmed by 2 bases and J by 3 bases, 0 bases remained unmatched. CDR3 sequence reads: CASSYGTSDTGELFF. The CDR3 DNA reads as TGTGCCAGCAGTTACGGGACTAGCGACACCGGGGAGCTGTTTTTT.

The chain joins TRBV6-2 or TRBV6-3 to TRBJ2-7; 8 bases align to TRBD2. The CDR3 spans 18 residues. The trim removed 3 bases at V and 4 bases at J, leaving 17 bases unmatched. The germline V gene has CDR1 MNHEY and CDR2 SVGEGT. The CDR3: CASSYNGTSSRRLYEQYF. The CDR3 DNA reads as TGTGCCAGCAGTTATAACGGGACTAGTTCGCGGAGACTTTACGAGCAGTACTTC.

The rearrangement joins TRBV3-1 (or the pseudogene TRBV3-2) to TRBJ1-1; 7 positions agree with TRBD1. Germline V CDR1 and CDR2: LGHDT, YNNKEL (reference sequence). The V segment lost 4 bases and the J segment 6 bases; nucleotides outside the gene matches: 14. The CDR3 covers 16 residues. CDR3 loop: CASSPLRQGLWPEAFF. DNA of the CDR3: TGTGCCAGCAGCCCGCTTCGACAGGGTTTATGGCCTGAAGCTTTCTTT.

The rearrangement uses TRBV7-8 and TRBJ1-5, with a weak D call TRBD1 (5 bases). Germline values: CDR1 SGHVS, CDR2 FQNEAQ. V was clipped by 5 bases and J by 6 bases, with 14 bases between them. CDR3 length equals 14 residues. The CDR3 sequence: CASSPGRRGQPQHF. The CDR3 coding sequence is TGTGCCAGCAGCCCCGGACGAAGGGGTCAGCCCCAGCATTTT.

The chain employs TRBV13 and TRBJ2-1; TRBD2 matches 7 bases. J gave up 2 bases and V 4 bases, and 5 bases lay outside the gene matches. This CDR3 is built from 15 residues. The germline gives CDR1 PRHDT, CDR2 FYEKMQ (reference sequence). The CDR3 DNA reads TGTGCCAGCAGCTCCGCCGGGAGGACCTACAATGAGCAGTTCTTC. Its translation is CASSSAGRTYNEQFF.

This clone showed up just once. Germline is not matched at one junction end, which may reflect a read error. V is TRBV25-1 and J is TRBJ1-4; 9 bases align to TRBD1. Germline values: CDR1 MGHDK, CDR2 SYGVNS. The CDR3 is made up of 15 amino acids. In DNA, the CDR3 is TGTGCCAGCAGCCCCTTACAGGGGGCTCATGAAAAACTGCTTTTT. Translated: CASSPLQGAHEKLLF.

The chain carries TRBV2 and TRBJ2-5, with a tentative D call TRBD2 (5 bases). Trimming removed 6 bases at V and 0 bases at J, with 17 bases between. The CDR3 totals 16 residues. The V gene's germline CDR1 is SNHLY and CDR2 FYNNEI. CDR3 coding DNA: TGTGCCAGCAGCGGTCCGGGGTGGCGGAACCAAGAGACCCAGTACTTC. Translating it yields CASSGPGWRNQETQYF.

The chain joins TRBV19 to TRBJ1-5, with a weak D call TRBD1 (6 bases). With 6 bases removed from V and 0 bases from J, the gap between germline ends came to 21 bases. The CDR3 sequence is 18 residues long. Germline-derived CDR1 and CDR2 are LNHDA and SQIVND (reference sequence). This CDR3 is CASRFGPRGPNSNQPQHF. CDR3 sequence (DNA): TGTGCCAGTAGGTTCGGGCCCAGGGGCCCTAATAGCAATCAGCCCCAGCATTTT.

This rearrangement joins TRBV27 to TRBJ1-2, with 7 nucleotides matching TRBD1. The CDR3 covers 16 residues. V was pared by 5 bases and J by 8 bases, with 17 bases of the junction left unmatched. The germline V gene encodes CDR1 MNHEY and CDR2 SMNVEV (reference sequence). CDR3 sequence reads: CASSQIKGQVKGGYTF. Here the CDR3 DNA reads TGTGCCAGCAGTCAAATAAAAGGACAGGTCAAGGGGGGCTACACCTTC.

This chain connects TRBV20-1 to TRBJ2-1, with D unclear. V was clipped by 2 bases and J by 4 bases, with 3 bases between them. Germline V gene data show CDR1 as DFQATT and CDR2 as SNEGSKA (reference sequence). The CDR3 sequence is 11 residues long. The CDR3 loop is CSARHYNEQFF. Here the CDR3 DNA reads TGCAGTGCTAGACATTACAATGAGCAGTTCTTC.

The rearrangement joins TRBV3-1 (or the pseudogene TRBV3-2) to TRBJ2-1; 8 nucleotides align to TRBD1. The CDR3 length is 16 residues. The J segment lost 7 bases and the V segment lost 4 bases, leaving 12 bases of the junction unmatched. Germline V gives CDR1 LGHDT, CDR2 YNNKEL (reference sequence). The CDR3 sequence: CASSPDRGYFWNEQFF. For the CDR3, the DNA is TGTGCCAGCAGCCCAGACAGGGGATATTTTTGGAATGAGCAGTTCTTC.

This clone was seen once. The chain has TRBV4-1 and TRBJ1-1; 8 positions agree with TRBD1. This CDR3 spans 14 amino acids. V dropped 0 bases and J dropped 9; count of bases not matched to a gene: 6. Germline-derived CDR1 and CDR2 are MGHRA and YSYEKL. Here the CDR3 reads CASSQDFGTGQAFF. CDR3 nucleotides: TGCGCCAGCAGCCAAGACTTCGGGACAGGCCAAGCTTTCTTT.

The rearrangement joins TRBV27 to TRBJ1-1; D gene ambiguous. The CDR3 has 16 residues. V dropped 0 bases and J dropped 0 bases, with 11 bases sitting between them. The germline V gene has CDR1 MNHEY and CDR2 SMNVEV (reference sequence). CDR3 in DNA: TGTGCCAGCAGTTTATCGAAGGCCGGGGTGAACACTGAAGCTTTCTTT. It translates to CASSLSKAGVNTEAFF.

The genes are TRBV9 and TRBJ2-6; 7 positions match TRBD1. Losses at the gene ends were 0 bases for V and 2 bases for J; bases not matched to a gene: 5. Germline-derived CDR1 and CDR2 are SGDLS and YYNGEE. This CDR3 contains 17 residues. The CDR3 DNA reads TGTGCCAGCAGCGTAGACAGGGGCAACCCTGGGGCCAACGTCCTGACTTTC. Translating gives CASSVDRGNPGANVLTF.

V is TRBV20-1 and J is TRBJ2-7; D might be TRBD1 (5 bases). The CDR3 is 11 amino acids. Germline loops: CDR1 DFQATT, CDR2 SNEGSKA (reference sequence). Trimming took 3 bases from V and 6 from J, leaving 9 bases between them. Written as DNA, the CDR3 is TGCAGTGCTAGGCAGGGAAGCGAGCAGTACTTC. This encodes CSARQGSEQYF.

This rearrangement joins TRBV7-9 to TRBJ2-1, with a weak D call TRBD2 (6 bases). Germline CDR1 SEHNR, CDR2 FQNEAQ (reference sequence). Trimming took off 6 bases at V and 5 bases at J, with 23 bases between the two ends. The CDR3 runs 17 residues. Here the CDR3 DNA reads TGTGCCAGCAGAGATAAACGGGACTTTCCAAAGGACAATGAGCAGTTCTTC. Translation gives CASRDKRDFPKDNEQFF.

CDR3 residues: CASTQGTEQYF. The CDR3, as DNA: TGTGCCAGCACCCAGGGAACCGAGCAGTACTTC. The V call is TRBV27, the J call TRBJ2-7; TRBD1 is a possible D gene (5 bases). The CDR3 length is 11 residues. Per the germline V gene, CDR1 is MNHEY and CDR2 is SMNVEV (reference sequence). V was trimmed by 7 bases and J by 6 bases, leaving 10 bases between them.

V is TRBV28 and J is TRBJ1-6, with 8 nucleotides matching TRBD1. V trimming: 6 bases; J trimming: 10 bases; junction bases outside the gene matches: 8. The germline gives CDR1 MDHEN, CDR2 SYDVKM. This CDR3 has 14 residues. This chain's CDR3 is CASRGQGAGSPLHF. In DNA, the CDR3 is TGTGCCAGCAGAGGCCAGGGGGCGGGATCACCCCTCCACTTT. Supplemented by reference TRBV28 and TRBJ1-6, the full variable domain reads DVKVTQSSRYLVKRTGEKVFLECVQDMDHENMFWYRQDPGLGLRLIYFSYDVKMKEKGDIPEGYSVSREKKERFSLILESASTNQTSMYLCASRGQGAGSPLHFGNGTRLTVT.

V gene TRBV4-3 combines with J gene TRBJ2-1, with D possibly TRBD2 on 5 matching bases. V was cut by 0 bases and J by 4 bases, with 13 bases left in between. CDR1 and CDR2 (germline): LGHNA, YSLEER. The CDR3 has 16 amino acids. For the CDR3, the DNA is TGCGCCAGCAGCCAAGAACTGAGGGCACCTTACAATGAGCAGTTCTTC. Translated, it gives CASSQELRAPYNEQFF.

This clone was seen once. This sequence joins TRBV29-1 and TRBJ1-1; TRBD1 is a possible D gene (5 bases). The germline V gene encodes CDR1 SQVTM and CDR2 ANQGSEA. The CDR3 totals 12 residues. Trimming took 6 bases from V and 3 from J, leaving 11 bases between them. Here the CDR3 DNA reads TGCAGCGTGGAGGGGACTTACACTGAAGCTTTCTTT. Translating it yields CSVEGTYTEAFF.

This clone was seen once. The chain uses TRBV14 and TRBJ2-7; 8 bases line up with TRBD2. CDR1 SGHDN and CDR2 FVKESK come from the germline V gene. The length of the CDR3 is 14 residues. V trimming: 4 bases; J trimming: 0 bases; junction bases outside the gene matches: 2. CDR3 in DNA: TGTGCCAGCAGCCCACTAGCGGTCTCCTACGAGCAGTACTTC. Its protein is CASSPLAVSYEQYF.

Only one count was recorded for this clone. In DNA, the CDR3 is TGTGCCAGCAGTTTCAACGGTTCTCCGCCCCAGCATTTT. Translation: CASSFNGSPPQHF. The chain links TRBV27 to TRBJ1-5; D is unclear. V lost 3 bases, J lost 9 bases, and 12 bases lay in between. In germline, CDR1 is MNHEY, CDR2 SMNVEV (reference sequence). CDR3 length: 13 amino acids.

This CDR3 reads CASSVASGGDETQYF. CDR3 nucleotides: TGTGCCAGCAGCGTGGCTAGCGGCGGGGATGAGACCCAGTACTTC. The V call is TRBV9, the J call TRBJ2-5; 7 bases line up with TRBD2. The CDR3 sequence is 15 residues long. CDR1 is SGDLS, CDR2 YYNGEE, per germline. Unmatched junction bases numbered 9, after V lost 2 bases and J lost 5 bases.